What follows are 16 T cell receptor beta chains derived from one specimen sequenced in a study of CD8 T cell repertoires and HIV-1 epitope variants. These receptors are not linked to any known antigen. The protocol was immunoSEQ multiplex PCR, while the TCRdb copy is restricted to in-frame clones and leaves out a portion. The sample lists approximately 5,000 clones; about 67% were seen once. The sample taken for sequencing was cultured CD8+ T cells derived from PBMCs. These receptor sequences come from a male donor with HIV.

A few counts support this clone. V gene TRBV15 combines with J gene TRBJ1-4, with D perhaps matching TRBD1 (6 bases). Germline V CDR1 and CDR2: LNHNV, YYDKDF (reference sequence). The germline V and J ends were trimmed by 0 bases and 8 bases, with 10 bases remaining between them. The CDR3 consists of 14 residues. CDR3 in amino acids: CATSRDRGGEKLFF. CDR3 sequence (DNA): TGTGCCACCAGCAGAGACAGGGGTGGGGAAAAACTGTTTTTT.

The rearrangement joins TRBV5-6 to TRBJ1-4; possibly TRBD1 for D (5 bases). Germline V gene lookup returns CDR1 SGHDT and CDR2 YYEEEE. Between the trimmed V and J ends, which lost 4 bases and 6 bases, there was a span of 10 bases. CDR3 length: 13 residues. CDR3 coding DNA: TGTGCCAGCAGCCGCGGGGGGGATGAAAAACTGTTTTTT. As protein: CASSRGGDEKLFF.

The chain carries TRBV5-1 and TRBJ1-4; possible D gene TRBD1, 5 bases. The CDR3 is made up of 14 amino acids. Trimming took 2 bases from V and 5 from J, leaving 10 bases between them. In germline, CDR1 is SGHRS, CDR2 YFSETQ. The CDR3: CASSFSGPNEKLFF. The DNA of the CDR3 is TGCGCCAGCAGCTTCTCAGGGCCCAATGAAAAACTGTTTTTT.

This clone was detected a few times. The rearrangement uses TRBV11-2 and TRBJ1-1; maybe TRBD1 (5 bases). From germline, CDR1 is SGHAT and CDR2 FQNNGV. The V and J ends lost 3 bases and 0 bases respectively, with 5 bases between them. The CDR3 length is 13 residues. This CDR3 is CASSLTVNTEAFF. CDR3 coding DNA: TGTGCCAGCAGCTTGACAGTGAACACTGAAGCTTTCTTT.

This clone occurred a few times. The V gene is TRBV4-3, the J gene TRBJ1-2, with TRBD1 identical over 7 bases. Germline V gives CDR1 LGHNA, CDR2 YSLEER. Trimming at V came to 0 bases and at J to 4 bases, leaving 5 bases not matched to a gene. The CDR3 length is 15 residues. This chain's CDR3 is CASSQDLDRLYGYTF. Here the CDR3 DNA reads TGCGCCAGCAGCCAAGATCTGGACAGGCTCTATGGCTACACCTTC.

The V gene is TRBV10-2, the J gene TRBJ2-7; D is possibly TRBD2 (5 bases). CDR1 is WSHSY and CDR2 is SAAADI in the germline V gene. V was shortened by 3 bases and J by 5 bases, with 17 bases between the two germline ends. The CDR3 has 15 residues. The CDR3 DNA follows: TGCGCCAGCAGTGAAAGACGGAGAGGGTTCGACGAGCAGTACTTC. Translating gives CASSERRRGFDEQYF.

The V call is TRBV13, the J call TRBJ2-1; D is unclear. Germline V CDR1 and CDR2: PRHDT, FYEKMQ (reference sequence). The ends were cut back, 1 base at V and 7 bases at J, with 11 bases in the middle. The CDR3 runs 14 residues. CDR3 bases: TGTGCCAGCAGCTTAGAGGTCTTCTTAAATGAGCAGTTCTTC. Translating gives CASSLEVFLNEQFF.

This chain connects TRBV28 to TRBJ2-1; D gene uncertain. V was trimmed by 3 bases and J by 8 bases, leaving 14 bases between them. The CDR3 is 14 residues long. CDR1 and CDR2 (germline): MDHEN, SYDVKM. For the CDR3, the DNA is TGTGCCAGCAGTTTGAGCCCCGATAACGATGAGCAGTTCTTC. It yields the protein CASSLSPDNDEQFF.

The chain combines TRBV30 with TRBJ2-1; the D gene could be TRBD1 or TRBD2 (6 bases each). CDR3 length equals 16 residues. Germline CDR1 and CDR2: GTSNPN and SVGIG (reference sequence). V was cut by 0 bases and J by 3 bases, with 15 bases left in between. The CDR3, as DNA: TGTGCCTGGAGTGTAGAAGTTGGGGGGCTCTACAATGAGCAGTTCTTC. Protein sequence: CAWSVEVGGLYNEQFF.

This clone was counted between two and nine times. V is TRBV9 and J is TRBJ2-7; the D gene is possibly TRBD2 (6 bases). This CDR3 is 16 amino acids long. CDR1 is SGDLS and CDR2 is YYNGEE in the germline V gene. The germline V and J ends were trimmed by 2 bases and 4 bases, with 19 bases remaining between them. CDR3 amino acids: CASSVAATEGLYEQYF. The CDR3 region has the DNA TGTGCCAGCAGCGTCGCTGCGACGGAGGGACTTTACGAGCAGTACTTC.

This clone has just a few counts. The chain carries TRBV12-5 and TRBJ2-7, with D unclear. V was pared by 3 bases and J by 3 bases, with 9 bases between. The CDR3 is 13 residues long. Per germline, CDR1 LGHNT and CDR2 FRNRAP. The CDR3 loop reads CASGLDGSYEQYF. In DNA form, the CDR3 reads TGTGCTAGTGGTTTAGATGGCAGCTACGAGCAGTACTTC.

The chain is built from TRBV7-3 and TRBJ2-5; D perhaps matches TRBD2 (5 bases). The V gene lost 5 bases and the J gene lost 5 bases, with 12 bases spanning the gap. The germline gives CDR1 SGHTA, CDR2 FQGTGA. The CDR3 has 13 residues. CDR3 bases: TGTGCCAGCAGCCCTTCTAGCACGGAGACCCAGTACTTC. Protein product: CASSPSSTETQYF. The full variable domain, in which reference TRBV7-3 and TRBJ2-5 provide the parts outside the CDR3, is GAGVSQTPSNKVTEKGKYVELRCDPISGHTALYWYRQSLGQGPEFLIYFQGTGAADDSGLPNDRFFAVRPEGSVSTLKIQRTERGDSAVYLCASSPSSTETQYFGPGTRLLVL.

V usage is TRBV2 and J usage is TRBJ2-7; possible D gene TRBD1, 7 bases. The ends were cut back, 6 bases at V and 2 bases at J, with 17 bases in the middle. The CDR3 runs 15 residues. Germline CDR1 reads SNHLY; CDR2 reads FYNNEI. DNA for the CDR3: TGTGCCAGCAGGGAGGGTCGGGACAGAGCCTACGAGCAGTACTTC. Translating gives CASREGRDRAYEQYF.

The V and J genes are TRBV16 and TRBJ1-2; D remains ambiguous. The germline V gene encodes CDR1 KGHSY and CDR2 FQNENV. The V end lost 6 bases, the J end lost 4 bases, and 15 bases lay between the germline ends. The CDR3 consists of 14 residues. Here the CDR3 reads CASSPVGSGYGYTF. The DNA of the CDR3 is TGTGCCAGCAGTCCCGTTGGGAGTGGCTATGGCTACACCTTC.

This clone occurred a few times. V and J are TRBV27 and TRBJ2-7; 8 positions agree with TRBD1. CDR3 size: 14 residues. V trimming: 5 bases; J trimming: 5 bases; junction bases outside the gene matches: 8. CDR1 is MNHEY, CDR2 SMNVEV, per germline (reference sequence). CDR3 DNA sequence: TGTGCCAGCAGTCCGGGACAGGTGCTACACGAGCAGTACTTC. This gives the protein CASSPGQVLHEQYF.

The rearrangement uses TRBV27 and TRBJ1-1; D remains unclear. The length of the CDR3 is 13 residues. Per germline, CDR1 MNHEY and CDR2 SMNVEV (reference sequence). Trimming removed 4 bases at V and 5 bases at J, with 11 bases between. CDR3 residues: CASSWSLRTEAFF. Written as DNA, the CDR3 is TGTGCCAGCAGTTGGAGTCTTCGTACTGAAGCTTTCTTT.